The T cell receptor (beta chain) under discussion was sequenced for a study of cytomegalovirus exposure and HLA in healthy donors. Across the study: Membership in the Caucasian-associated ancestry cluster was found for approximately 85% of fewer than 450 genotyped donors. Study-wide results and limits: Cytomegalovirus association was listed for around 170 TCR beta chains. Follow-up analysis later connected one missense variant in DCLRE1C with trimming of TCR beta V- and J-genes. Sequencing depth roughly uniform across donors was assumed in presence/absence analyses.

In this sample, this clone turned up once. Its antigen remains unknown. The PCR used 60 Vbeta and 13 Jbeta primers. Using immunoSEQ multiplex PCR, the repertoire was profiled, and TCRdb retains in-frame clones only, with some absent. The data show 150,000 to 200,000 clones, about three quarters seen once. CDR1 is SGHRS, CDR2 YFSETQ, per germline. This CDR3 is built from 15 residues. J lost 5 bases, V lost 3 bases, and 6 bases had no gene match. The sequence derives from a woman in her 40s in good health and CMV-seropositive. Sequenced input: PBMCs. This sequence joins TRBV5-1 and TRBJ2-2; TRBD2 agrees at 8 bases. The DNA of the CDR3 is TGCGCCAGCAGCTACGGGGTAGCGGGGACCGGGGAGCTGTTTTTT. Protein product: CASSYGVAGTGELFF. Full variable domain (rest looked up from reference TRBV5-1 and TRBJ2-2): KAGVTQTPRYLIKTRGQQVTLSCSPISGHRSVSWYQQTPGQGLQFLFEYFSETQRNKGNFPGRFSGRQFSNSRSEMNVSTLELGDSALYLCASSYGVAGTGELFFGEGSRLTVL.